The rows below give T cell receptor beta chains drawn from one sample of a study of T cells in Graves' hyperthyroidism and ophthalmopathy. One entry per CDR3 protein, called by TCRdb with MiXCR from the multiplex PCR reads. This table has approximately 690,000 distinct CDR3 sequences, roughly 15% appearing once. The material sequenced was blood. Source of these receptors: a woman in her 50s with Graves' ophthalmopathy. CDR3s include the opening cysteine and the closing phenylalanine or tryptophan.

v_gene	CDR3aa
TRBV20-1	CSARPPGQRNEKLFF
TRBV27	CASRKGQGRPVVGEQYF
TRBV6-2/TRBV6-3	CASQSMFASAWSGQHF
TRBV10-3	CAISESRTGGTGELFF
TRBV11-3	CASSPPPLAGGPSISYEQYF
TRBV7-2	CASSPGTTNTEAFF
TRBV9	CASSPRVGVISNGQFF
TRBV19	CASSIQPNQPQHF
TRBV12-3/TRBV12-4	CASSLGQKETQYF
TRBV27	CASSLSGTGATGYTF
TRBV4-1	CASSQWGTTNEQFF
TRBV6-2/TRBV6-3	CASNGRDYEQYF
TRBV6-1	CASSEEHLMNTEAFF
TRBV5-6	CASSLALAELTGELFF
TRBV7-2	CASRQGLGNSGIQPTGTDTQYF
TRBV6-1	CASIGTIGQETQYF
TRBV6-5	CASSYDSGQGSPLHF
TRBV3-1	CASSHPSVGGESSGNTIYF
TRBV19	CASSINRLINQPQHF
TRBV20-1	CSAKVVAGEREQFF
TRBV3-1	CASSRVRYREINEQFF
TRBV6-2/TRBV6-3	CASSYSRFSGPTFSTDTQYF
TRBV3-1	CASSQEFKGDTQYF
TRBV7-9	CASSLDVAGAWEAQYF
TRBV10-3	CAISDQRKNTGELFF
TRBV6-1	CASRIAGGRNEQYF